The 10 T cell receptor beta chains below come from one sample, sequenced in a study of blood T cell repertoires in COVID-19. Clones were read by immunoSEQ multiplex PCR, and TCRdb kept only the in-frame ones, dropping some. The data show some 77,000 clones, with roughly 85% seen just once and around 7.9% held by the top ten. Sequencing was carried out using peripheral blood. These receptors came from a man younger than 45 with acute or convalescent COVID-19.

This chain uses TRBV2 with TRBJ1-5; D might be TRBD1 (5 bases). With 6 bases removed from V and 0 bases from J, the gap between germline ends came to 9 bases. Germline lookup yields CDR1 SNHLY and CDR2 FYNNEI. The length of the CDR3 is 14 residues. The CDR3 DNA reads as TGTGCCAGCAGCGGACACAATAGCAATCAGCCCCAGCATTTT. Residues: CASSGHNSNQPQHF. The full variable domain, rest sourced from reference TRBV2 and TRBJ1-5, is EPEVTQTPSHQVTQMGQEVILRCVPISNHLYFYWYRQILGQKVEFLVSFYNNEISEKSEIFDDQFSVERPDGSNFTLKIRSTKLEDSAMYFCASSGHNSNQPQHFGDGTRLSIL.

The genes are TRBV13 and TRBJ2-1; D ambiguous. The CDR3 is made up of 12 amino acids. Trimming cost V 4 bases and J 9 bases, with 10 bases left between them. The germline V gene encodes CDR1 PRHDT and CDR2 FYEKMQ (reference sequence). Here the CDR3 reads CASSSAVVEQFF. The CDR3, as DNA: TGTGCCAGCAGCTCGGCGGTGGTTGAGCAGTTCTTC.

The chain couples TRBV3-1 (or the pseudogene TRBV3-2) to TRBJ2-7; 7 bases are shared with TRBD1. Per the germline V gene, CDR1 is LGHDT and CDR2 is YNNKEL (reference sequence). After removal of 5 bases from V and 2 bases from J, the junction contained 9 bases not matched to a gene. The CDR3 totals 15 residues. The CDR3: CASSGRQGLPYEQYF. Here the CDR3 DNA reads TGTGCCAGCAGCGGGCGACAGGGTCTACCCTACGAGCAGTACTTC.

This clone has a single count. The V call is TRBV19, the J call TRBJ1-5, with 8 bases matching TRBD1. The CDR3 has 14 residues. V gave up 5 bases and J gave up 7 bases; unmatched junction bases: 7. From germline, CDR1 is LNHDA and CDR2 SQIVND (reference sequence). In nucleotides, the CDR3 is TGTGCCAGTAGTTCCCACAGGGGGGACCAGCCCCAGCATTTT. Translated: CASSSHRGDQPQHF. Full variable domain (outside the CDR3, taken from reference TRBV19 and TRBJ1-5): DGGITQSPKYLFRKEGQNVTLSCEQNLNHDAMYWYRQDPGQGLRLIYYSQIVNDFQKGDIAEGYSVSREKKESFPLTVTSAQKNPTAFYLCASSSHRGDQPQHFGDGTRLSIL.

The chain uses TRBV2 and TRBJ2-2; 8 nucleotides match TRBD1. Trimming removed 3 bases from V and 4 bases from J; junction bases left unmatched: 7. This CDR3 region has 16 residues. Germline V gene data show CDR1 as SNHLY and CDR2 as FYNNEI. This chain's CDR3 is CASSDGPGGLTGELFF. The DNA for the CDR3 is TGTGCCAGCAGTGACGGCCCAGGGGGCCTCACCGGGGAGCTGTTTTTT.

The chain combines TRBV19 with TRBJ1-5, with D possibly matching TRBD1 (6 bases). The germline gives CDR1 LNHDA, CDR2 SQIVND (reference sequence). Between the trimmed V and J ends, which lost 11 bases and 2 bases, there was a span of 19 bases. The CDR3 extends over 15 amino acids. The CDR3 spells CASQEGNRGNQPQHF. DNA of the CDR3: TGTGCCTCACAAGAGGGGAACAGGGGCAATCAGCCCCAGCATTTT.

The CDR3 protein is CASRPPTGINQPQHF. The CDR3 coding sequence is TGTGCCAGTAGACCCCCGACAGGGATCAATCAGCCCCAGCATTTT. The V gene is TRBV19, the J gene TRBJ1-5, with 7 bases that match TRBD1. This CDR3 has 15 amino acids. J gave up 3 bases and V 6 bases, and 8 bases lay outside the gene matches. The germline gives CDR1 LNHDA, CDR2 SQIVND (reference sequence). Drawing the rest from reference TRBV19 and TRBJ1-5, the complete variable domain is DGGITQSPKYLFRKEGQNVTLSCEQNLNHDAMYWYRQDPGQGLRLIYYSQIVNDFQKGDIAEGYSVSREKKESFPLTVTSAQKNPTAFYLCASRPPTGINQPQHFGDGTRLSIL.

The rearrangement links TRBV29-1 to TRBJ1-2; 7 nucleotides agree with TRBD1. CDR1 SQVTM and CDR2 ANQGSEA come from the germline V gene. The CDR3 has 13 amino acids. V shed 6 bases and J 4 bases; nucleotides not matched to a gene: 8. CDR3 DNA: TGCAGCGTCCTCGATCCAGGGGGCTATGGCTACACCTTC. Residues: CSVLDPGGYGYTF.

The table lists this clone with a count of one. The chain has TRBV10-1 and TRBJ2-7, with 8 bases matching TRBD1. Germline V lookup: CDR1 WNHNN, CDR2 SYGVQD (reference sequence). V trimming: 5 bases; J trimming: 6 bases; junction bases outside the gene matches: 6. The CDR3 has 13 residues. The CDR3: CASSLGQGSEQYF. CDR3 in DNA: TGCGCCAGCAGTCTTGGACAGGGCTCCGAGCAGTACTTC.

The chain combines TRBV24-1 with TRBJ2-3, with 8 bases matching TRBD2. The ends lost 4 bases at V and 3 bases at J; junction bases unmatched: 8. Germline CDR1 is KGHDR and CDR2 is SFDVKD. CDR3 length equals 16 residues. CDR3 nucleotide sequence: TGTGCCACCAGTGACCCCGGACTAGCTCGGACAGATACGCAGTATTTT. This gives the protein CATSDPGLARTDTQYF.